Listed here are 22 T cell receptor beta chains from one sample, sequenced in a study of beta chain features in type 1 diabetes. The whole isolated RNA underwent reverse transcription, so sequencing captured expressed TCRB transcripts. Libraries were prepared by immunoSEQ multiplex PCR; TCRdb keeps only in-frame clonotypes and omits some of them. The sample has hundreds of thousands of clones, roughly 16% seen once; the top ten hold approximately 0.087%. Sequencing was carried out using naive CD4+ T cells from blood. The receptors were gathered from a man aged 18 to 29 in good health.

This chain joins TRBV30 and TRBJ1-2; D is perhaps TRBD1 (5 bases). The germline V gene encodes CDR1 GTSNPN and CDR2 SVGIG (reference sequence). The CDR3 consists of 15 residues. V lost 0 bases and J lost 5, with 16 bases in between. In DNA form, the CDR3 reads TGTGCCTGGAGTGTACTGGGCCGGGGCTGGTATGGCTACACCTTC. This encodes CAWSVLGRGWYGYTF.

The CDR3 DNA reads TGCGCCAGCATAAAGACTAGCGGGAACACCGGGGAGCTGTTTTTT. Translation: CASIKTSGNTGELFF. The J gene is TRBJ2-2, the V gene TRBV5-1; 9 nucleotides match TRBD2. The CDR3 length is 15 residues. Germline V lookup: CDR1 SGHRS, CDR2 YFSETQ. The V segment lost 6 bases and the J segment 1 base; nucleotides outside the gene matches: 4.

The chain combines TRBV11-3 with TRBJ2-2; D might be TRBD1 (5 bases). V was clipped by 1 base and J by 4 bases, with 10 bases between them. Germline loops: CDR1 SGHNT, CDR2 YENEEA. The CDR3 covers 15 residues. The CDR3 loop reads CASSLGQGLTGELFF. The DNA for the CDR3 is TGTGCCAGCAGCTTAGGTCAGGGTCTCACCGGGGAGCTGTTTTTT.

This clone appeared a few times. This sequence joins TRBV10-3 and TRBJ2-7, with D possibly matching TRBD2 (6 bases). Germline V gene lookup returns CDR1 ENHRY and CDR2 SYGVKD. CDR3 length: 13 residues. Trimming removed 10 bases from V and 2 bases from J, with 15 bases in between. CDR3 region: CATIGAGTYEQYF. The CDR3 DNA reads TGTGCCACCATTGGGGCGGGAACCTACGAGCAGTACTTC.

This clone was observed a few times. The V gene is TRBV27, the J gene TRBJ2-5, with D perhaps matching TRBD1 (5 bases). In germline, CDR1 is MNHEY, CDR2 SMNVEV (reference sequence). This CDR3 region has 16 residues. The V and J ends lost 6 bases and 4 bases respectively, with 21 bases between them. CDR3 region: CASRAQGLLPSETQYF. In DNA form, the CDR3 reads TGTGCCAGCAGGGCGCAGGGCTTATTGCCGTCAGAGACCCAGTACTTC.

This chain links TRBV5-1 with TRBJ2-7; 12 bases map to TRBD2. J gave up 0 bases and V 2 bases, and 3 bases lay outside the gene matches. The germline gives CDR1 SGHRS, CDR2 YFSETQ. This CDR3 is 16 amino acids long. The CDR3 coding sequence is TGCGCCAGCAGCTTTGCGACTAGCGGGAGCTCCTACGAGCAGTACTTC. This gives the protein CASSFATSGSSYEQYF.

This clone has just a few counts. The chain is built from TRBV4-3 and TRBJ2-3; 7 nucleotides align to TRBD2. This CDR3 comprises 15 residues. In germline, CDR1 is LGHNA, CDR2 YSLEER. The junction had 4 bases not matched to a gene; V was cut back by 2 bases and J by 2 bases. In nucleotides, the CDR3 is TGCGCCAGCAGCCAACAGAGCGGGGCCACAGATACGCAGTATTTT. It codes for CASSQQSGATDTQYF.

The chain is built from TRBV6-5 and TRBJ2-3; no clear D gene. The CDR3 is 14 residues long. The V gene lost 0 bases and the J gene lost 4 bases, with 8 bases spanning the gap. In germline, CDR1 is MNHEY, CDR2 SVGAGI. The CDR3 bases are TGTGCCAGCAGTTACTCGTGGAGCGCAGATACGCAGTATTTT. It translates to CASSYSWSADTQYF.

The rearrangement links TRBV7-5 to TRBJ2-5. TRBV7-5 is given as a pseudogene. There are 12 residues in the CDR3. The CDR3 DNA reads TGTGCCAGCAGCTTAAACCAAGAGACCCAGTACTTC. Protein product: CASSLNQETQYF.

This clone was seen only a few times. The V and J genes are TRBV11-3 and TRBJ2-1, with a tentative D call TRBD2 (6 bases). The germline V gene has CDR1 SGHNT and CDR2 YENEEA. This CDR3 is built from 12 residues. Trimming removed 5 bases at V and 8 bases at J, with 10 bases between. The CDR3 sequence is CASSQTSYEQFF. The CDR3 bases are TGTGCCAGCAGCCAAACTAGCTATGAGCAGTTCTTC.

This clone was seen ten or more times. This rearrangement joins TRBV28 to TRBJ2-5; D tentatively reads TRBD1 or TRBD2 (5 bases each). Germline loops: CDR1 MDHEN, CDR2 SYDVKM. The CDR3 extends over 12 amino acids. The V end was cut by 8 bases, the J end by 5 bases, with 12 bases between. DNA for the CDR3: TGTGCCAGCGGGCAAGAGGGGGAGACCCAGTACTTC. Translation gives CASGQEGETQYF. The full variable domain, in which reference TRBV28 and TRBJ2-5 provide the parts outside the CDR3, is DVKVTQSSRYLVKRTGEKVFLECVQDMDHENMFWYRQDPGLGLRLIYFSYDVKMKEKGDIPEGYSVSREKKERFSLILESASTNQTSMYLCASGQEGETQYFGPGTRLLVL.

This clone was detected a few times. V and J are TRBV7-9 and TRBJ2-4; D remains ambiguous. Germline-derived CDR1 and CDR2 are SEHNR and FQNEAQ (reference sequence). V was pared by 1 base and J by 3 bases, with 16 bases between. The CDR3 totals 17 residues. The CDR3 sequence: CASSLVPVQNRKNIQYF. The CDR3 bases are TGTGCCAGCAGCTTAGTTCCGGTCCAGAACCGCAAAAACATTCAGTACTTC. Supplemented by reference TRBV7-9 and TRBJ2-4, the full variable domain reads DTGVSQNPRHKITKRGQNVTFRCDPISEHNRLYWYRQTLGQGPEFLTYFQNEAQLEKSRLLSDRFSAERPKGSFSTLEIQRTEQGDSAMYLCASSLVPVQNRKNIQYFGAGTRLSVL.

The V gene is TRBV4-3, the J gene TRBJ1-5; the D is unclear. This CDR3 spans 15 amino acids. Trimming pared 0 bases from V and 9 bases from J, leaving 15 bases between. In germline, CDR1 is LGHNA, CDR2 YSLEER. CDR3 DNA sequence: TGCGCCAGCAGCCAAGAGACCCGGGGTCATGGGCCCCAGCATTTT. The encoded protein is CASSQETRGHGPQHF.

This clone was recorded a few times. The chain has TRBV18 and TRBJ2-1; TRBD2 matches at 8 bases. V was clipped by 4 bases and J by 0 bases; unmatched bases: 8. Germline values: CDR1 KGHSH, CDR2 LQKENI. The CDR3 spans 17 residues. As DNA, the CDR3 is TGTGCCAGCTCACGGAATAGCGGGACCTCCTCCTACAATGAGCAGTTCTTC. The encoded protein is CASSRNSGTSSYNEQFF.

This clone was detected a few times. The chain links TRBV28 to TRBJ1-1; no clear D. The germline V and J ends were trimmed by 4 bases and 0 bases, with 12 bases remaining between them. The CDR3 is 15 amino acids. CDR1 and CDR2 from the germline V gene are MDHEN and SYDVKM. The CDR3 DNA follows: TGTGCCAGCAGTTATCCCGGCAAGATGAACACTGAAGCTTTCTTT. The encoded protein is CASSYPGKMNTEAFF.

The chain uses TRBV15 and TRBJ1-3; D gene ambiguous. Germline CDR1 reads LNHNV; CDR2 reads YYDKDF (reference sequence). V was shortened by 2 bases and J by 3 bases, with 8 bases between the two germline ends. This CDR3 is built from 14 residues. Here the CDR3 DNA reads TGTGCCACCAGCAGAAGTGGCGGTGGAAACACCATATATTTT. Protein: CATSRSGGGNTIYF. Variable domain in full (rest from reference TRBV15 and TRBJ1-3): DAMVIQNPRYQVTQFGKPVTLSCSQTLNHNVMYWYQQKSSQAPKLLFHYYDKDFNNEADTPDNFQSRRPNTSFCFLDIRSPGLGDTAMYLCATSRSGGGNTIYFGEGSWLTVV.

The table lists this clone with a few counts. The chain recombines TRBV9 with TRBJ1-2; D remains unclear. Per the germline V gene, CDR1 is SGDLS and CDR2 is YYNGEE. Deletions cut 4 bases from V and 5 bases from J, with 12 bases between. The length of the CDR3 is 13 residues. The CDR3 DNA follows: TGTGCCAGCAGCCCCCCGGGCAGATATGGCTACACCTTC. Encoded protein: CASSPPGRYGYTF. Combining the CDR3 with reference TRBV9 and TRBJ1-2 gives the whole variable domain DSGVTQTPKHLITATGQRVTLRCSPRSGDLSVYWYQQSLDQGLQFLIQYYNGEERAKGNILERFSAQQFPDLHSELNLSSLELGDSALYFCASSPPGRYGYTFGSGTRLTVV.

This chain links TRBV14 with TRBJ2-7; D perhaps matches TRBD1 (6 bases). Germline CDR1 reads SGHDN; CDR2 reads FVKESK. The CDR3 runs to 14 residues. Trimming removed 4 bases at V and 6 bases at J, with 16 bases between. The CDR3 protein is CASSRVGGWGEQYF. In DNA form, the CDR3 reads TGTGCCAGCAGCCGTGTAGGGGGTTGGGGCGAGCAGTACTTC.

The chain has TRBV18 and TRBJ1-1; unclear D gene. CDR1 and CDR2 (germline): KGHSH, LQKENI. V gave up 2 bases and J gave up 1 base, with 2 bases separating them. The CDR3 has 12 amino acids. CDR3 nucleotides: TGTGCCAGCTCACCATGGAACACTGAAGCTTTCTTT. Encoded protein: CASSPWNTEAFF.

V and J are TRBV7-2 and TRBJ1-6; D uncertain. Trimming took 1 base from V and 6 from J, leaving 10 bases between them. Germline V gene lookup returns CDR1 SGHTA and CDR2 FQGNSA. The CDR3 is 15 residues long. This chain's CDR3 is CASSLGALSNSPLHF. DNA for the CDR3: TGTGCCAGCAGCTTAGGGGCACTTAGTAATTCACCCCTCCACTTT.

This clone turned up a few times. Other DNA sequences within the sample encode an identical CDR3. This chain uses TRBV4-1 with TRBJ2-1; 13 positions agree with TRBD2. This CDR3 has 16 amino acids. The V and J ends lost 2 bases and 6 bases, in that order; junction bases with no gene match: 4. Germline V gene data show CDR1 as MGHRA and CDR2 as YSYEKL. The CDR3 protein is CASSQPTSGRRNEQFF. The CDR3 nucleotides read TGCGCCAGCAGCCAACCGACTAGCGGGAGGCGCAATGAGCAGTTCTTC.

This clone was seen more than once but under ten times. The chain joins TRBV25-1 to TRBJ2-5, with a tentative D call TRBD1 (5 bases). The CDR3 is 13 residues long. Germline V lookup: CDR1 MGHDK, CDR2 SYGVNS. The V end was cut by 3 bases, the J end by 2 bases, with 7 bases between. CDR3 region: CASSDTGQETQYF. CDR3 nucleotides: TGTGCCAGCAGTGATACAGGTCAAGAGACCCAGTACTTC.